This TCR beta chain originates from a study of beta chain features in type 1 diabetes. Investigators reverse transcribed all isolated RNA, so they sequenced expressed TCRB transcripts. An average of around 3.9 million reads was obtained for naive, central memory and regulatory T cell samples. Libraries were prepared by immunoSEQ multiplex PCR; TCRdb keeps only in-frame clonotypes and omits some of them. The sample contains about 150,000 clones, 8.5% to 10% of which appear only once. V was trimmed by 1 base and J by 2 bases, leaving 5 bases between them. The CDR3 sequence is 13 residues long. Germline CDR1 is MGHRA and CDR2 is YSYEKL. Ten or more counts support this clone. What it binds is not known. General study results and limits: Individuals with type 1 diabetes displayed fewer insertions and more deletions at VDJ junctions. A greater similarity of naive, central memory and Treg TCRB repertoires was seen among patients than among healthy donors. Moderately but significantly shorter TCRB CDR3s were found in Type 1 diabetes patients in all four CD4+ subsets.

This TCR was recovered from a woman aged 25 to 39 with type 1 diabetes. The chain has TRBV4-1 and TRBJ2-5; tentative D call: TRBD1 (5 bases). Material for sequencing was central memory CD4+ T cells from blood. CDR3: CASSQGQQETQYF. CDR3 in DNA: TGCGCCAGCAGCCAAGGACAGCAAGAGACCCAGTACTTC.